The sequence of this T cell receptor beta chain was determined in a study of T cell repertoires in cytomegalovirus infection. Findings and limits, study-wide: Summed public TCR beta family frequency identified CMV carriers bearing the relevant HLA. Clonotypes of TCR beta that were HLA-C-restricted and CMV-specific dominated the ex vivo response.

This clonotype has a handful of counts. No antigen is known for it. The V gene lost 5 bases and the J gene lost 5 bases, with 9 bases spanning the gap. The germline gives CDR1 LNHDA, CDR2 SQIVND (reference sequence). The CDR3 is made up of 12 amino acids. Via MiXCR, TCRdb re-called the reads, giving one row per CDR3 protein. The data contain just under 550,000 distinct CDR3 sequences, 26% of them seen just once; the ten biggest clones take up around 14%. Sequenced: PBMCs. The receptor was isolated from a human donor in good health (CMV status not recorded). Some clones in this sample may be carry-over from other donors' samples. The gene calls are TRBV19 and TRBJ2-5; D unclear. CDR3 DNA sequence: TGTGCCAGTAGTGTCTCTAGGGAGACCCAGTACTTC. It yields the protein CASSVSRETQYF. Variable domain in full (rest from reference TRBV19 and TRBJ2-5): DGGITQSPKYLFRKEGQNVTLSCEQNLNHDAMYWYRQDPGQGLRLIYYSQIVNDFQKGDIAEGYSVSREKKESFPLTVTSAQKNPTAFYLCASSVSRETQYFGPGTRLLVL.